These 29 T cell receptor beta chains were all obtained from the same sample, sequenced in a study of blood T cell repertoires in COVID-19. TCRdb's copy holds only in-frame clones and misses some; the assay was immunoSEQ multiplex PCR. The data contain about 190,000 clones, 87% of them singletons. The sequencing input was peripheral blood. The source of these receptors is a man between 60 and 75 years old with active or convalescent COVID-19.

The chain links TRBV19 to TRBJ2-7; D may be TRBD2 (6 bases). The CDR3 length is 13 residues. In germline, CDR1 is LNHDA, CDR2 SQIVND (reference sequence). The ends were cut back, 3 bases at V and 7 bases at J, with 13 bases in the middle. The CDR3 reads CASSIPGAGEQYF. The CDR3 nucleotides are TGTGCCAGTAGTATCCCTGGGGCGGGGGAGCAGTACTTC.

This sequence joins TRBV7-3 and TRBJ2-3; 10 bases match TRBD2. V lost 5 bases and J lost 0; bases outside the gene matches: 5. The CDR3 runs 16 residues. Germline CDR1 is SGHTA and CDR2 is FQGTGA. This chain's CDR3 is CASSAIAGGSTDTQYF. CDR3 sequence (DNA): TGTGCCAGCAGCGCCATAGCGGGGGGTAGCACAGATACGCAGTATTTT.

The rearrangement uses TRBV7-8 and TRBJ2-7; 7 nucleotides agree with TRBD1. Germline trimming cut 5 bases from V and 9 bases from J; bases unmatched to any gene: 4. Germline V lookup: CDR1 SGHVS, CDR2 FQNEAQ. The CDR3 runs 11 residues. The CDR3 DNA reads as TGTGCCAGCAGCGAGGGGGCCGGGCAGTACTTC. This translates into CASSEGAGQYF.

The V gene is TRBV6-5, the J gene TRBJ1-6; TRBD1 matches at 7 bases. Germline trimming cut 5 bases from V and 5 bases from J; bases unmatched to any gene: 6. CDR1 and CDR2 (germline): MNHEY, SVGAGI. The CDR3 contains 15 residues. The CDR3 DNA reads TGTGCCAGCAGTATGGGGGGACAGAATAATTCACCCCTCCACTTT. Translated, it gives CASSMGGQNNSPLHF.

V and J are TRBV29-1 and TRBJ1-2; tentative D call: TRBD1 (5 bases). The germline gives CDR1 SQVTM, CDR2 ANQGSEA. The CDR3 has 13 amino acids. V lost 3 bases, J lost 7 bases, and 15 bases lay in between. The CDR3 nucleotides are TGCAGCGTTGACATCGTGCAGGGAGGTGGCTACACCTTC. This translates into CSVDIVQGGGYTF.

The chain links TRBV9 to TRBJ1-1; no clear D gene. The V end lost 0 bases, the J end lost 0 bases, and 6 bases lay between the germline ends. CDR3 length: 14 amino acids. Germline values: CDR1 SGDLS, CDR2 YYNGEE. CDR3 in amino acids: CASSVEPMNTEAFF. CDR3 DNA sequence: TGTGCCAGCAGCGTAGAGCCGATGAACACTGAAGCTTTCTTT.

The chain joins TRBV3-1 (or the pseudogene TRBV3-2) to TRBJ2-2; possibly TRBD1 for D (6 bases). Germline values: CDR1 LGHDT, CDR2 YNNKEL (reference sequence). This CDR3 spans 15 amino acids. V shed 2 bases and J shed 6 bases, with 13 bases lying between them. For the CDR3, the DNA is TGTGCCAGCAGCCAAAGGCCCCCAGGGGCCGGGGAGCTGTTTTTT. Translated: CASSQRPPGAGELFF.

This chain uses TRBV20-1 with TRBJ2-1, with TRBD2 identical over 8 bases. The V and J ends lost 3 bases and 5 bases, in that order; junction bases with no gene match: 6. The CDR3 length is 14 residues. Germline CDR1 DFQATT, CDR2 SNEGSKA (reference sequence). The CDR3 spells CSASRAGVNNEQFF. CDR3 nucleotides: TGCAGTGCTAGTCGAGCGGGGGTGAACAATGAGCAGTTCTTC.

The chain recombines TRBV2 with TRBJ1-3; D is unclear. The CDR3 sequence is 13 residues long. Trimming pared 6 bases from V and 7 bases from J, leaving 13 bases between. CDR1 is SNHLY and CDR2 is FYNNEI in the germline V gene. CDR3 nucleotides: TGTGCCAGCAGCGAGCGGGGATTGAACACCATATATTTT. Translation: CASSERGLNTIYF.

The V gene is TRBV5-1, the J gene TRBJ2-3, with TRBD2 matching over 7 bases. The CDR3 totals 15 residues. V gave up 1 base and J gave up 4 bases; unmatched junction bases: 6. From germline, CDR1 is SGHRS and CDR2 YFSETQ. The CDR3 sequence is CASSLLTSFADTQYF. In DNA, the CDR3 is TGCGCCAGCAGCTTGCTGACTAGCTTTGCAGATACGCAGTATTTT.

The chain joins TRBV11-2 to TRBJ2-7; D call uncertain. V gave up 4 bases and J gave up 0 bases, with 4 bases separating them. Germline CDR1 is SGHAT and CDR2 is FQNNGV. The CDR3 loop spans 12 amino acids. The CDR3 bases are TGTGCCAGCAGCTCATCCTCCTACGAGCAGTACTTC. Its translation is CASSSSSYEQYF.

The chain combines TRBV6-5 with TRBJ1-6; the D is unclear. CDR3 size: 13 residues. Germline V CDR1 and CDR2: MNHEY, SVGAGI. V lost 7 bases and J 5 bases, leaving 9 bases between the germline ends. Written as DNA, the CDR3 is TGTGCCAGCATACACGTTAATAATTCACCCCTCCACTTT. Translated: CASIHVNNSPLHF.

The rearrangement joins TRBV7-3 to TRBJ1-1, with 9 positions matching TRBD1. The CDR3 runs 13 residues. The V and J ends lost 5 bases and 4 bases, in that order; junction bases with no gene match: 2. CDR1 and CDR2 (germline): SGHTA, FQGTGA. Here the CDR3 DNA reads TGTGCCAGCAGCCTACAGGGGGCCACTGAAGCTTTCTTT. Its translation: CASSLQGATEAFF.

The chain employs TRBV7-9 and TRBJ1-6, with D possibly TRBD1 on 5 matching bases. Trimming stripped 1 base from V and 5 bases from J, with 12 bases between. Germline lookup yields CDR1 SEHNR and CDR2 FQNEAQ (reference sequence). The length of the CDR3 is 16 residues. CDR3 sequence reads: CASSLVLTGDNSPLHF. CDR3 DNA: TGTGCCAGCAGCTTAGTTTTGACGGGGGATAATTCACCCCTCCACTTT. Variable domain in full (rest from reference TRBV7-9 and TRBJ1-6): DTGVSQNPRHKITKRGQNVTFRCDPISEHNRLYWYRQTLGQGPEFLTYFQNEAQLEKSRLLSDRFSAERPKGSFSTLEIQRTEQGDSAMYLCASSLVLTGDNSPLHFGNGTRLTVT.

This chain uses TRBV5-6 with TRBJ1-2; 7 bases are shared with TRBD1. The CDR3 has 14 amino acids. Trimming took 4 bases from V and 0 from J; bases not matched to a gene: 3. Germline V gene lookup returns CDR1 SGHDT and CDR2 YYEEEE. CDR3 DNA sequence: TGTGCCAGCAGCCTGACAGGGACTAACTATGGCTACACCTTC. It is translated as CASSLTGTNYGYTF. Together with reference TRBV5-6 and TRBJ1-2, the CDR3 gives the full variable domain: DAGVTQSPTHLIKTRGQQVTLRCSPKSGHDTVSWYQQALGQGPQFIFQYYEEEERQRGNFPDRFSGHQFPNYSSELNVNALLLGDSALYLCASSLTGTNYGYTFGSGTRLTVV.

In its sample, this clone was seen once. The rearrangement links TRBV9 to TRBJ2-7; D gene uncertain. The CDR3 length is 14 residues. Germline V lookup: CDR1 SGDLS, CDR2 YYNGEE. V lost 0 bases to trimming and J lost 3 bases, with 10 bases between them. This CDR3 is CASSVDGRHYEQYF. The CDR3 nucleotides are TGTGCCAGCAGCGTAGATGGCAGACACTACGAGCAGTACTTC.

The CDR3 protein is CASSAGPGQGAYEQYF. The CDR3 DNA follows: TGTGCCAGCAGTGCCGGGCCGGGACAGGGAGCCTACGAGCAGTACTTC. The J gene is TRBJ2-7, the V gene TRBV2; 9 positions match TRBD1. Trimming removed 4 bases from V and 2 bases from J; junction bases left unmatched: 9. Germline loops: CDR1 SNHLY, CDR2 FYNNEI. This CDR3 contains 16 residues.

This clone was counted only a few times. The J gene is TRBJ1-2, the V gene TRBV4-1, with a tentative D call TRBD1 (6 bases). The CDR3 is 16 residues long. CDR1 MGHRA and CDR2 YSYEKL come from the germline V gene. The V end was cut by 0 bases, the J end by 4 bases, with 15 bases between. DNA of the CDR3: TGCGCCAGCAGCCAAGATCTTGGGGGGGCCACCTATGGCTACACCTTC. Protein sequence: CASSQDLGGATYGYTF.

The rearrangement links TRBV7-2 to TRBJ1-5; 9 bases align to TRBD1. The V gene's germline CDR1 is SGHTA and CDR2 FQGNSA. The V and J ends lost 5 bases and 9 bases, in that order; junction bases with no gene match: 14. The CDR3 is 16 residues long. This CDR3 is CASSPTGTGTGGPQHF. The CDR3 DNA follows: TGTGCCAGCAGCCCTACCGGGACAGGGACGGGCGGGCCCCAGCATTTT. The complete variable domain, with remaining parts taken from reference TRBV7-2 and TRBJ1-5, reads GAGVSQSPSNKVTEKGKDVELRCDPISGHTALYWYRQSLGQGLEFLIYFQGNSAPDKSGLPSDRFSAERTGGSVSTLTIQRTQQEDSAVYLCASSPTGTGTGGPQHFGDGTRLSIL.

The chain is built from TRBV24-1 and TRBJ1-5, with D hard to call. This CDR3 has 13 residues. The V gene lost 3 bases and the J gene lost 11 bases, with 13 bases spanning the gap. Germline lookup yields CDR1 KGHDR and CDR2 SFDVKD. DNA of the CDR3: TGTGCCACCAGTGATACCCGCCACTCGGCCCAGCATTTT. Protein sequence: CATSDTRHSAQHF.

V usage is TRBV5-5 and J usage is TRBJ1-2; 10 bases are a match to TRBD1. V was clipped by 7 bases and J by 4 bases; unmatched bases: 7. Germline CDR1 is SGHKS and CDR2 is YYEKEE (reference sequence). The CDR3 has 14 residues. CDR3 region: CASSRDRGTYGYTF. CDR3 sequence (DNA): TGTGCCAGCTCCCGGGACAGGGGAACCTATGGCTACACCTTC.

This chain joins TRBV11-2 and TRBJ2-1, with 7 nucleotides matching TRBD2. The CDR3 totals 16 residues. The trim removed 4 bases at V and 0 bases at J, leaving 6 bases unmatched. Germline V gene data show CDR1 as SGHAT and CDR2 as FQNNGV. The CDR3 nucleotides are TGTGCCAGCAGCTCGCCTAGCGGATACTCCTACAATGAGCAGTTCTTC. It encodes CASSSPSGYSYNEQFF.

In DNA form, the CDR3 reads TGCGCCAGCAGCCCGACTAGCGGGGGCATCACAGATACGCAGTATTTT. It encodes CASSPTSGGITDTQYF. This chain connects TRBV5-1 to TRBJ2-3, with 12 positions matching TRBD2. There are 16 residues in the CDR3. V dropped 4 bases and J dropped 2; count of bases not matched to a gene: 5. CDR1 and CDR2 (germline): SGHRS, YFSETQ.

This clone was recorded only once. The J gene is TRBJ2-5, the V gene TRBV9; 10 bases are a match to TRBD1. The ends lost 2 bases at V and 7 bases at J; junction bases unmatched: 11. The germline CDR1 and CDR2 sequences are SGDLS and YYNGEE. The CDR3 spans 16 residues. The CDR3 region is CASSVTSGTGAGTQYF. CDR3 nucleotide sequence: TGTGCCAGCAGCGTTACCTCCGGGACAGGGGCGGGGACCCAGTACTTC. The full variable domain, rest sourced from reference TRBV9 and TRBJ2-5, is DSGVTQTPKHLITATGQRVTLRCSPRSGDLSVYWYQQSLDQGLQFLIQYYNGEERAKGNILERFSAQQFPDLHSELNLSSLELGDSALYFCASSVTSGTGAGTQYFGPGTRLLVL.

This sequence joins TRBV4-2 and TRBJ1-2, with TRBD1 matching 9 bases. This CDR3 has 16 amino acids. CDR1 and CDR2 (germline): LGHNA, YNFKEQ. The trim removed 1 base at V and 6 bases at J, leaving 9 bases unmatched. This CDR3 reads CASSQAGQGIEDGYTF. The DNA for the CDR3 is TGTGCCAGCAGCCAAGCGGGACAGGGTATAGAGGATGGCTACACCTTC.

The V gene is TRBV19, the J gene TRBJ2-7; possible D gene TRBD2, 7 bases. Trimming cost V 6 bases and J 0 bases, with 15 bases left between them. The CDR3 sequence is 15 residues long. Germline loops: CDR1 LNHDA, CDR2 SQIVND (reference sequence). The CDR3 DNA is TGTGCCAGTAGCAGGCGGGGGCAGGGCTCCTACGAGCAGTACTTC. Its protein product is CASSRRGQGSYEQYF.

This chain links TRBV12-5 with TRBJ1-6; 7 nucleotides align to TRBD1. The CDR3 runs to 17 residues. Germline values: CDR1 LGHNT, CDR2 FRNRAP. V gave up 0 bases and J gave up 5 bases; unmatched junction bases: 7. The CDR3 sequence is CASGLVLGGGHNSPLHF. In DNA, the CDR3 is TGTGCTAGTGGTTTGGTACTAGGGGGCGGCCATAATTCACCCCTCCACTTT.

The chain employs TRBV9 and TRBJ1-2; D may be TRBD1 (5 bases). The V end lost 4 bases, the J end lost 4 bases, and 11 bases lay between the germline ends. The CDR3 covers 13 residues. In germline, CDR1 is SGDLS, CDR2 YYNGEE. In DNA, the CDR3 is TGTGCCAGCAGCCCCTCAGGGTTCTATGGCTACACCTTC. Residues: CASSPSGFYGYTF. Together with reference TRBV9 and TRBJ1-2, the CDR3 gives the full variable domain: DSGVTQTPKHLITATGQRVTLRCSPRSGDLSVYWYQQSLDQGLQFLIQYYNGEERAKGNILERFSAQQFPDLHSELNLSSLELGDSALYFCASSPSGFYGYTFGSGTRLTVV.

V gene TRBV4-1 combines with J gene TRBJ2-3; 12 bases map to TRBD1. Germline trimming cut 1 base from V and 4 bases from J; bases unmatched to any gene: 6. Per the germline V gene, CDR1 is MGHRA and CDR2 is YSYEKL. The CDR3 has 17 amino acids. The CDR3 DNA is TGCGCCAGCAGCCAAGCGGGACAGGGGGCTGTGTCAGATACGCAGTATTTT. Translation gives CASSQAGQGAVSDTQYF.